This T cell receptor (beta chain) was profiled in a study of metastatic and nonmetastatic thyroid tumors. Study in general: Repertoire data that came from the blood and tumor or nodule tissue of malignant and benign thyroid patients were compared. The study's findings and limits: The study reportedly found significantly higher TCR beta diversity in malignant thyroid tumors than benign nodules, in blood and tumor.

All patients reached thyroid surgery having received no treatment beforehand. Per the study methods: Construction of a distant-metastasis classifier for papillary thyroid cancer relied on CDR3 differences across clinicopathological groups. TCRdb reprocessed the PCR reads using MiXCR. The V and J calls, along with clone size, are taken from TCRdb and not from the paper's own processing. The sample gives about 24,000 clones, 23% of which show up once; roughly two thirds is in the top ten. The germline gives CDR1 SNHLY, CDR2 FYNNEI. V lost 5 bases and J 7 bases, leaving 12 bases between the germline ends. This CDR3 region has 13 residues. This clone was seen more than once but under ten times. Its antigen is currently unknown.

The chain uses TRBV2 and TRBJ1-5, with D tentatively TRBD1 (5 bases). The sequencing sample was made of blood. The origin of this receptor is a male donor with papillary thyroid cancer or a benign thyroid nodule (not recorded which). Some clones in this sample may be carry-over from other donors' samples. In nucleotides, the CDR3 is TGTGCCAGCAGTCCAAGCGAGGGGCAGCCCCAGCATTTT. It specifies CASSPSEGQPQHF.